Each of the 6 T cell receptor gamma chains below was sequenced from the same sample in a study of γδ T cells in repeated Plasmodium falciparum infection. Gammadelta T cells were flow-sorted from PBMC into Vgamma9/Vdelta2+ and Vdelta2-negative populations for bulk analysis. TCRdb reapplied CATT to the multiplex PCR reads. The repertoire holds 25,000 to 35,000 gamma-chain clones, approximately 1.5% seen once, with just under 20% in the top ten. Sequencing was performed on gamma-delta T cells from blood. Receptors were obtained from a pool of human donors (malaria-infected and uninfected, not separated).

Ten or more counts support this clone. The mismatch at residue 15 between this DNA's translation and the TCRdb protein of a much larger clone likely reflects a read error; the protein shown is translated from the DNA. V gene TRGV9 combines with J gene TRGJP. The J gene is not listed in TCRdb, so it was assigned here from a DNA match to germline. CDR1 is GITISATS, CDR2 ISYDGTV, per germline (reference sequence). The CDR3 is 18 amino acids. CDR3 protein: CALWEAGPQELGKKTKVF. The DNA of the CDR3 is TGTGCCTTGTGGGAGGCGGGCCCTCAAGAGTTGGGCAAAAAAACCAAGGTATTT.

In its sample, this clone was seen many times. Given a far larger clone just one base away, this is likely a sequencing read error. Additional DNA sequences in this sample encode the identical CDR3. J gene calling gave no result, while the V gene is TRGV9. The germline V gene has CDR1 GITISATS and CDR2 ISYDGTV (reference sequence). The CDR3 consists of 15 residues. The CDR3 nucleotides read TGTGCCTTGTGGGAGGTTACTAGAACCTATTATAAAAAACTCTTT. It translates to CALWEVTRTYYKKLF.

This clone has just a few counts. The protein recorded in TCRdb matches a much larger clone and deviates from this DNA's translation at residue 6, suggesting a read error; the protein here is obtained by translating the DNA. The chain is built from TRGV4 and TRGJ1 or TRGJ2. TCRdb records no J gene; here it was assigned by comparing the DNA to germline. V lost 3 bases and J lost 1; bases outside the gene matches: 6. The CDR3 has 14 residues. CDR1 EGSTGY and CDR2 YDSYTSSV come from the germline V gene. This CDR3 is CATWDTRNYYKKLF. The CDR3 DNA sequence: TGTGCCACCTGGGATACTCGAAATTATTATAAGAAACTCTTT.

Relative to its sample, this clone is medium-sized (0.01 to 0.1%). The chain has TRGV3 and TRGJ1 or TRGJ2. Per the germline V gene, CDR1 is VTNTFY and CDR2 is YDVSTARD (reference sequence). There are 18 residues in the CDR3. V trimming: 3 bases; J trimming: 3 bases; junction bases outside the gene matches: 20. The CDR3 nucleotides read TGTGCCACCTGGGACCGAGTCGAGCTGGAACTAACTTATTATAAGAAACTCTTT. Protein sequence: CATWDRVELELTYYKKLF.

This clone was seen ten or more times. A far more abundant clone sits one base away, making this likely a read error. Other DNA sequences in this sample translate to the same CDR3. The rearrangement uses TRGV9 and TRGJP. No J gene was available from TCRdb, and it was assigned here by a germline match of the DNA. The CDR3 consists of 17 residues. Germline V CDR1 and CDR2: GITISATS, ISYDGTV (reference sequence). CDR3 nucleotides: TGTGCCCTGTGGGACCCCGCAGCAGAGTTGGGCAAAAAAATCAAGGTATTT. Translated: CALWDPAAELGKKIKVF.

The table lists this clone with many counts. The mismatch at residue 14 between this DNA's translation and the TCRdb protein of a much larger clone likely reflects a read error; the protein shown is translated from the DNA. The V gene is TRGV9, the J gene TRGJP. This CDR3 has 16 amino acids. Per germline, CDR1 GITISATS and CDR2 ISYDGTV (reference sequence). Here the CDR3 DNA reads TGTGCCTTGTGGGAGGTGACAGAGTTGGGCAAAAAAATCAGGGTATTT. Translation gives CALWEVTELGKKIRVF.